This TCR beta chain came from a study of B cell selection in AIRE deficiency. The method was immunoSEQ multiplex PCR; TCRdb's version includes in-frame clones alone and lacks a portion of them. The table includes tens of thousands of clones, 95% to 97% detected once. Sorting defined conventional CD4 T cells as CD4+CD127+. Germline V gene data show CDR1 as MNHNY and CDR2 as SVGAGI (reference sequence). J lost 2 bases, V lost 6 bases, and 6 bases had no gene match. This CDR3 comprises 15 residues. Material for sequencing was conventional CD4+ T cells sorted from PBMCs. V usage is TRBV6-6 and J usage is TRBJ1-3, with TRBD1 identical over 8 bases. This sequence was found in a human donor with AIRE deficiency. CDR3 residues: CASRPRTGTGNTIYF. The CDR3 bases are TGTGCCAGCAGACCCCGGACAGGGACTGGAAACACCATATATTTT.